This T cell receptor (beta chain) was retrieved from a study of regulatory T cells in long-lasting Graves disease (dated by TCRdb to the early 2020s). About the study as a whole: Newly diagnosed Graves' disease patients had taken antithyroid drugs for less than 3 months. Patients with persistent Graves' disease were compared with patients with newly diagnosed Graves' disease using TCR sequencing and RNA sequencing of peripheral blood. The study took place in China and was registered as a clinical trial. A total of some 33 samples were covered by TCR sequencing, comprising around 13 persistent and around 20 newly diagnosed Graves' disease patients. The paper as a whole reports these results and caveats: TRBV28, TRBJ1-2 and TRBJ2-5 were preferentially used in persistent disease, while TRBV20-1 and TRBJ2-1 were favored in newly diagnosed disease. Compared with newly diagnosed patients, persistent Graves' disease patients had lower TCR Shannon entropy and fewer highly expanded clones, which suggests clonal expansion. Sequencing and analysis were restricted to the TCR beta chain. More public clonotypes were shared among persistent patients (roughly 2,700) than among newly diagnosed patients (under 1,000). The small sample size was acknowledged by the authors as a limitation that may reduce accuracy. The study examined only peripheral blood because the primary lesion, thyroid tissue, could not be accessed.

The sample's time point label, decoded: newly diagnosed GD, antithyroid drugs for less than 3 months. For both TCR sequencing and RNA sequencing, RNA was extracted from PBMCs using TRIzol. The diagnosis of Graves' disease was made according to American Thyroid Association guidelines. Patients were recruited from an endocrinology department in Xi'an, China. From each patient, nine milliliters of peripheral blood was collected into an EDTA anticoagulant tube. Ficoll Paque Plus density gradient separation was used to isolate PBMCs, and no further T cell sorting was done. An Agilent 2100 Bioanalyzer and agarose gel were used to check RNA quality, while a NanoDrop 2000 measured RNA concentration. Library prep was done by multiplex PCR. The listed sequencing device is Illumina HiSeq 4000. iRepertoire HTBI primers and Arm-PCR amplification of CDR3 regions were used to construct TCR beta libraries. PCR products were gel purified before sequencing. Per the original workflow: Gene usage analysis of CDR3 amino acid clonotypes relied on the 60 to 65 TRBV and about 15 TRBJ segments identified across samples. COPE and FqMerger were used to merge the filtered high-quality paired reads into contigs. BLAST was used to align contigs to the IMGT TRBV, TRBD and TRBJ reference genes, and CDR3 was defined following IMGT. Any clonotype with a frequency above 0.1% was counted as a highly expanded clone. Shannon entropy was used to measure repertoire diversity, and the Gini coefficient was used to measure V-J evenness. A clonotype was considered public if more than one individual shared it. Clones were called with MiXCR by TCRdb after fastp trimmed the public reads at Q25, and only in-frame beta chains were retained. Rows with a matching CDR3 protein are joined into one entry that keeps the most common DNA and genes. TCRdb's processing, not the authors', yielded these V and J calls. The sample contains around 500,000 distinct CDR3 sequences, roughly 13% of them found a single time. The biggest ten clones account for more than 8.5% of the sample.

A distance of 12 bases separates the germline ends of V and J, which lose 5 bases and 10 bases respectively. Taken from the germline V gene (reference sequence), the CDR1 and CDR2 loops are SEHNR and FQNEAQ. From its cysteine to its phenylalanine, the CDR3 spans 12 amino acids. CDR3 DNA is the only sequence kept; it has 36 bases, read in frame from the first base. Of note for this clonotype: Which antigen it targets is not known. The sample holds no much larger clone one base away, and base qualities are not on file.

The same sample was also studied in work on T cells in Graves' hyperthyroidism and ophthalmopathy. As described in the second report: A patient counted as having stable Graves' hyperthyroidism if no progression to ophthalmopathy occurred over 18 months of follow-up. The hyperthyroidism patients were between 18 and 65 years old and newly diagnosed, with a disease duration of less than 2 months. Exclusion was applied to patients with uncontrolled infections, other autoimmune diseases, pregnancy or lactation. Diagnoses were established on the basis of clinical symptoms, serum thyroxine and TRAb, thyroid ultrasound, and orbital computed tomography. The TCR CDR3 was subjected to a first round of RT-PCR using the HTBI primer set and the Qiagen OneStep RT-PCR kit. Most expanded thyroid clonotypes (frequency above 0.001) were also detected in blood, suggesting blood repertoires may reflect thyroid immune responses. A 13 V-J signature model separated ophthalmopathy from stable hyperthyroidism, with approximately 87% sensitivity and about 81% specificity in cross-validation and 80%/75% in testing. In validation, the model predicted progression to ophthalmopathy a median of 6.5 months before onset, with roughly 70% sensitivity and more than 72% specificity. To identify distinguishing TCR V-J signatures, a discovery cohort of around 100 patients was used, comprising some 45 with Graves' ophthalmopathy and 57 with stable Graves' hyperthyroidism. Prospective prediction of ophthalmopathy was tested in an independent validation cohort of 18 to 20 hyperthyroidism patients and roughly 16 patients who later progressed to ophthalmopathy. The approximately 98 discovery patients were randomly divided into training and test sets at a 7:3 ratio. In six Graves' hyperthyroidism patients, the study also compared T-cell repertoires from thyroid tissue with T-cell repertoires from blood. Once sampling was done, hyperthyroidism patients were given methimazole at a starting dose of 30 mg daily, whereas ophthalmopathy patients were given high-dose intravenous methylprednisolone. The libraries were constructed in a second round of multiplex PCR and then size-selected and purified. Paired-end sequencing of the libraries was performed with 100 bp reads on an Illumina HiSeq2000. SOAPnuke was used to process the raw data, throwing out any read that contained adapters or uncalled bases, had a mean Phred below 15, or lacked an exact constant-primer or identifier match. COPE v1.2.5 was used to merge high-quality paired reads, and clonotypes were defined as unique nucleotide sequences. MiTCR v1.1 was used to align clonotypes to the IMGT TRBV, TRBD and TRBJ reference segments. Only V-J combinations with frequency above 0.0001, covering about 99% of repertoires, were analysed. The TCS score was defined as F50 (clonal expansion) divided by E x V (chaos), with BLOSUM62-based TCRdist calculated between CDR3 peptides within each V-J. Welch's t-statistics and random forest reduced fewer than 600 V-J features to about 12, which were used in a naive Bayes classifier (R e1071). No statistical method was used to set the sample size in advance, and investigators knew the group allocation. According to the paper, TCR Vbeta CDR3 sequencing was carried out on some 140 peripheral blood samples, which came from over 40 ophthalmopathy, around 74 hyperthyroidism and roughly 17 progressor patients.

The sample consisted of peripheral blood mononuclear cells (PBMCs), taken at new diagnosis, from a patient treated with antithyroid drugs. The receptor was derived from a man aged 25-40 years with Graves disease. Donor details come from another sample of the same person, matched by shared clones. The V and J genes are TRBV7-9 and TRBJ2-1, with TRBD1 perhaps the D gene, on 5 matching bases. This receptor carries the CDR3 CASSDAGHEQFF. The DNA sequence is as follows: TGTGCCAGCAGCGATGCAGGGCACGAGCAGTTCTTC.